Included here is one TCR beta chain sequence, with context. The data were taken from a study of patients and donors after allogeneic stem cell transplantation. Germline CDR1 reads SNHLY; CDR2 reads FYNNEI. Unmatched junction bases numbered 14, after V lost 2 bases and J lost 4 bases. The CDR3 loop spans 19 amino acids. MiXCR, run by TCRdb on the RT-PCR reads, gives a single entry per CDR3 protein. The table includes about a million distinct CDR3 sequences, around 17% detected once. The rearrangement joins TRBV2 to TRBJ2-6; 7 bases fit TRBD1. The sample consisted of blood, either unsorted or a sorted T cell fraction (not recorded which). The source is a human donor who was either an allogeneic HSCT recipient or a stem cell or donor lymphocyte infusion donor (not recorded which). It is not recorded whose cells these are; they may come from a transplant donor. The CDR3 loop is CASSEPRTGPPLGANVLTF. The DNA of the CDR3 is TGTGCCAGCAGTGAACCCCGGACAGGTCCCCCTCTGGGGGCCAACGTCCTGACTTTC.